This T cell receptor (beta chain) was found in a study of T cells after yellow fever vaccination. Study as a whole: The SMART-Seq v4 Ultra Low Input method served to prepare the low-cell-number fractions. General observations from the study: CD4 and CD8 compartments shared a small share of clonotypes.

One entry per CDR3 protein results from TCRdb running MiXCR on the 5' RACE reads. The table records about 320,000 distinct CDR3 sequences, 6.8% of them present only once. In this sample, this clonotype turned up many times. Its specificity is unknown. This material consisted of PBMCs, taken about 41 days after the first yellow fever vaccination. The TCR comes from a man aged 18-30 years who received the YFV17D yellow fever vaccine.

CDR3 nucleotide sequence: TGTGCCATCAGTGAGTCGATTATCGGGGAGCTGTTTTTT. Its protein product is CAISESIIGELFF. This rearrangement joins TRBV10-3 to TRBJ2-2; no firm D call. CDR1 and CDR2 from the germline V gene are ENHRY and SYGVKD. The CDR3 contains 13 residues. V was pared by 0 bases and J by 7 bases, with 6 bases between.